The clone carrying this TCR beta chain was counted a few times. This sample is drawn from a study of T cells in Graves' hyperthyroidism and ophthalmopathy. The V end lost 7 bases, the J end lost 2 bases, and 21 bases lay between the germline ends. Germline V gives CDR1 LNHDA, CDR2 SQIVND (reference sequence). The CDR3 is 17 amino acids. Using RNA transcripts as the source, TCR beta CDR3 regions were amplified. The HTBI primer set served for first-round RT-PCR of the TCR CDR3. Each CDR3 protein gets one entry after TCRdb re-called the multiplex PCR reads with MiXCR. The sample shows hundreds of thousands of distinct CDR3 sequences, around 15% of them seen only once.

Sequencing was done on a sample of blood. The chain couples TRBV19 to TRBJ2-1; D tentatively reads TRBD1 or TRBD2 (5 bases each). This TCR derives from a woman under 30 with Graves' hyperthyroidism. CDR3 loop: CASTRGKTPGPYNEQFF. For the CDR3, the DNA is TGTGCCAGTACACGTGGAAAGACCCCGGGGCCCTACAATGAGCAGTTCTTC.